Below, one T cell receptor beta chain is given with its context. Germline-derived CDR1 and CDR2 are ENHRY and SYGVKD. The CDR3 extends over 14 amino acids. The germline V and J ends were trimmed by 8 bases and 4 bases, with 16 bases remaining between them. This record belongs to a study of CD8+CD57+ T cells in acquired aplastic anemia. Study at large: Sorting CD4+ and CD8+ cells gave DNA averaging 3.2 ug.

Only patients with CD8+CD57+ cell expansion on flow cytometry were chosen for sequencing. Severe acquired aplastic anemia affected all patients. The template used for profiling TCR beta VDJ and CDR3 was genomic DNA. TCRdb ran MiXCR on the reads and lists one entry per CDR3 protein. The table has under 350,000 distinct CDR3 sequences, 45% to 65% seen once; the top ten hold roughly 1.2%. This rearrangement joins TRBV10-3 to TRBJ2-3, with D perhaps given as TRBD1 or TRBD2 (5 bases each). The TCR comes from a human donor with aplastic anemia. Sequencing was carried out using sorted CD4+, CD8+, or CD8+CD57+ T cells (not recorded which) from PBMCs. CDR3 DNA: TGTGCCATCGCAGACAGCGGAAGCTCAGATACGCAGTATTTT. It is translated as CAIADSGSSDTQYF.